This T cell receptor beta chain was sequenced for a study of PD-1 blockade in classical Hodgkin lymphoma. Comment on this clone: As yet, its antigen is unknown.

Whole-study results and caveats: Newly diagnosed patients had diversity similar to the baseline diversity of complete responders. A significant rise in TCR diversity by C4D1 was seen for CD4+ but not CD8+ cells.

The time point was: cycle 4 day 1 (C4D1), after less than seven weeks of nivolumab. Exposure to brentuximab vedotin varied, and each patient had relapsed following autologous stem cell transplantation. TCRdb's copy holds only in-frame clones and misses some; the assay was immunoSEQ multiplex PCR. The sample shows around 25,000 clones, over 65% of them seen only once. This CDR3 has 12 residues. Germline V gene lookup returns CDR1 SGHRS and CDR2 YFSETQ. Trimming cost V 2 bases and J 2 bases, with 4 bases left between them. The specimen comprised peripheral blood mononuclear cells (PBMCs), sampled before the fourth cycle of nivolumab. This TCR derives from a human donor with classical Hodgkin lymphoma. The V and J genes are TRBV5-1 and TRBJ2-5; D not certain. CDR3 coding DNA: TGCGCCAGCAGCTTCCTACAAGAGACCCAGTACTTC. It codes for CASSFLQETQYF.